This entry describes one T cell receptor beta chain. Its specificity is unknown. Sequencing was performed with immunoSEQ multiplex PCR; in TCRdb, only in-frame clones are kept and a portion is missing. The repertoire holds 2 million to 3 million clones, 80% to 95% seen once, with approximately 0.35% in the top ten. This entry belongs to a study of shared clonotypes between healthy human individuals. Findings and limits, study-wide: Unshared clonotypes carried lower generation probabilities than those common to all four donors.

All donors qualified as healthy HIV-negative adults and had experienced no recent acute infections or vaccinations. Into CD45RA+ naive and CD45RA-negative memory subsets, the CD4+ cells were split. This CDR3 region has 14 residues. CDR1 SGHTA and CDR2 FQGNSA come from the germline V gene. Trimming removed 5 bases from V and 8 bases from J; junction bases left unmatched: 8. The V call is TRBV7-2, the J call TRBJ2-1; 8 bases fit TRBD2. The specimen sequenced was naive CD4+ T cells from PBMCs. Subset reported: CD45RA+ positively selected. This sequence was found in a man aged 18 to 30 in good health. Some clones in this sample may be carry-over from other donors' samples. The DNA for the CDR3 is TGTGCCAGCAGCGTCCAAGCGGGAGACGATGAGCAGTTCTTC. Its translation: CASSVQAGDDEQFF.